One and the same sample provided the 10 T cell receptor beta chains below, sequenced in a study of shared clonotypes between healthy human individuals. The repertoire was sequenced with immunoSEQ multiplex PCR; TCRdb's copy has only in-frame clones and lacks some. The sample lists roughly 2.2 million clones, around 92% occurring once. Sequencing was done on a sample of naive CD4+ T cells from PBMCs. Subset in this sample: CD45RA+ positively selected. The receptors come from a man younger than 30 in good health. Some clones in this sample may be carry-over from other donors' samples.

Concerning this clone itself: Additional DNA sequences in this sample encode the identical CDR3. The rearrangement uses TRBV7-9 and TRBJ2-3; D is undetermined. V lost 5 bases and J 0 bases, leaving 6 bases between the germline ends. This CDR3 region has 13 residues. Germline lookup yields CDR1 SEHNR and CDR2 FQNEAQ (reference sequence). CDR3 nucleotide sequence: TGTGCCAGCAGCCCCGTGAGCACAGATACGCAGTATTTT. Translated: CASSPVSTDTQYF.

The chain employs TRBV6-6 and TRBJ1-6; 7 bases fit TRBD1. Germline lookup yields CDR1 MNHNY and CDR2 SVGAGI (reference sequence). The CDR3 totals 14 residues. V dropped 5 bases and J dropped 9; count of bases not matched to a gene: 7. The CDR3 coding sequence is TGTGCCAGCAGTCAGGGGGTGAATAGTTCACCCCTCCACTTT. This translates into CASSQGVNSSPLHF.

The chain links TRBV15 to TRBJ2-7; 7 bases map to TRBD2. V shed 3 bases, J shed 3 bases, and the junction held 14 bases outside the gene matches. This CDR3 has 17 residues. Germline loops: CDR1 LNHNV, CDR2 YYDKDF (reference sequence). Here the CDR3 reads CATSSPRGGRGSYEQYF. The CDR3 DNA sequence: TGTGCCACCAGCAGTCCCCGGGGCGGGAGAGGAAGCTACGAGCAGTACTTC.

The rearrangement joins TRBV5-4 to TRBJ2-2; the match to TRBD1 covers 9 bases. This CDR3 is 15 amino acids long. Unmatched junction bases numbered 8, after V lost 4 bases and J lost 7 bases. Germline lookup yields CDR1 SGHNT and CDR2 YYREEE (reference sequence). The DNA for the CDR3 is TGTGCCAGCAGCAGGGGGACAGGGACCGTCGGGGAGCTGTTTTTT. It encodes CASSRGTGTVGELFF.

The rearrangement links TRBV5-1 to TRBJ1-1, with D uncertain. This CDR3 has 14 amino acids. Germline lookup yields CDR1 SGHRS and CDR2 YFSETQ. V shed 3 bases and J shed 1 base, with 10 bases lying between them. The CDR3 protein is CASSSNPRNTEAFF. The CDR3, as DNA: TGCGCCAGCAGCTCTAATCCACGGAACACTGAAGCTTTCTTT.

Concerning this clone itself: Other DNA sequences of this sample code for an identical CDR3. The gene calls are TRBV5-4 and TRBJ2-5; 8 nucleotides line up with TRBD1. The CDR3 has 13 amino acids. The germline V gene has CDR1 SGHNT and CDR2 YYREEE (reference sequence). V lost 4 bases to trimming and J lost 4 bases; unmatched junction nucleotides: 3. For the CDR3, the DNA is TGTGCCAGCAGCCCAGGACAGGGAGAGACCCAGTACTTC. Residues: CASSPGQGETQYF.

This clone was seen only once. The chain carries TRBV27 and TRBJ2-1; tentatively, D is TRBD2 (6 bases). Germline V gives CDR1 MNHEY, CDR2 SMNVEV (reference sequence). The CDR3 totals 17 residues. V was cut by 11 bases and J by 4 bases, with 27 bases left in between. The CDR3 DNA is TGTGCCTCTACGAGAACCCCTAGCGAATACCGATACAATGAGCAGTTCTTC. As protein: CASTRTPSEYRYNEQFF.

CDR3 nucleotides: TGCGCCAGCAGTGAACCTGGCGACGATGAGCAGTTCTTC. Its translation: CASSEPGDDEQFF. The chain links TRBV10-1 to TRBJ2-1, with D uncertain. The germline V gene encodes CDR1 WNHNN and CDR2 SYGVQD (reference sequence). The CDR3 consists of 13 residues. The V end lost 3 bases, the J end lost 8 bases, and 11 bases lay between the germline ends.

Here the CDR3 DNA reads TGTGCCAGCAGCCAAGTAGCGGGAGTAGGATACGAGCAGTACTTC. Translated: CASSQVAGVGYEQYF. The chain uses TRBV7-3 and TRBJ2-7, with TRBD2 matching 9 bases. Germline V gene sequence: CDR1 SGHTA, CDR2 FQGTGA. The CDR3 loop spans 15 amino acids. V lost 5 bases and J lost 4; bases outside the gene matches: 9.

The chain employs TRBV25-1 and TRBJ1-5, with D unresolved. This CDR3 has 13 residues. From germline, CDR1 is MGHDK and CDR2 SYGVNS. V was trimmed by 4 bases and J by 6 bases, leaving 10 bases between them. In DNA form, the CDR3 reads TGTGCCAGCAGTGGGCCCATGGGTCAGCCCCAGCATTTT. Its translation is CASSGPMGQPQHF. The whole variable domain, filled in from reference TRBV25-1 and TRBJ1-5, reads EADIYQTPRYLVIGTGKKITLECSQTMGHDKMYWYQQDPGMELHLIHYSYGVNSTEKGDLSSESTVSRIRTEHFPLTLESARPSHTSQYLCASSGPMGQPQHFGDGTRLSIL.